This is a list of T cell receptor beta chains from one sample in a study of CD8+CD57+ T cells in acquired aplastic anemia. Each CDR3 protein is one row after TCRdb ran MiXCR on the reads. The repertoire holds 180,000 or so distinct CDR3 sequences, with under 55% as singletons. Input material: sorted CD4+, CD8+, or CD8+CD57+ T cells (not recorded which) from PBMCs. These receptors originate from a human donor in good health. CDR3s include the opening cysteine and the closing phenylalanine or tryptophan. A D gene is named only where the DNA matches it firmly. The size field is filled for only some rows; it gives once, few, many or a size class.

v_gene: TRBV11-2; abundance: many; len: 14; j_gene: TRBJ2-7; d_gene: .; CDR3aa: CATGSAGGTYEQYF; CDR3nt: TGTGCCACCGGTTCGGCAGGAGGGACCTACGAGCAGTACTTC
v_gene: TRBV6-4; abundance: .; len: 16; j_gene: TRBJ2-2; d_gene: .; CDR3aa: CASSATRGLNTGELFF; CDR3nt: TGTGCCAGCAGTGCGACAAGAGGGCTGAACACCGGGGAGCTGTTTTTT
v_gene: TRBV27; abundance: .; len: 16; j_gene: TRBJ2-7; d_gene: .; CDR3aa: CASSLFIVGIGARQYF; CDR3nt: TGTGCCAGCAGTTTATTCATCGTTGGCATAGGGGCCCGGCAGTACTTC
v_gene: TRBV27; abundance: .; len: 21; j_gene: TRBJ2-7; d_gene: TRBD2; CDR3aa: CASSLSITLAGKRPRTYEQYF; CDR3nt: TGTGCCAGCAGTTTATCGATTACGCTAGCGGGAAAACGGCCTAGAACCTACGAGCAGTACTTC
v_gene: TRBV10-3; abundance: .; len: 17; j_gene: TRBJ2-7; d_gene: TRBD2; CDR3aa: CAISEGGSGERGYEQYF; CDR3nt: TGTGCCATCAGTGAGGGCGGCAGCGGGGAACGGGGCTACGAGCAGTACTTC
v_gene: TRBV2; abundance: many; len: 13; j_gene: TRBJ1-6; d_gene: TRBD1; CDR3aa: CAIKTGWNSPLHF; CDR3nt: TGTGCCATTAAGACAGGGTGGAATTCACCCCTCCACTTT
v_gene: TRBV5-1; abundance: .; len: 15; j_gene: TRBJ2-3; d_gene: TRBD2; CDR3aa: CASSLGGSGTDTQYF; CDR3nt: TGCGCCAGCAGCTTAGGCGGGAGTGGCACAGATACGCAGTATTTT
v_gene: TRBV19; abundance: many; len: 12; j_gene: TRBJ2-1; d_gene: .; CDR3aa: CASSIWGYEQFF; CDR3nt: TGTGCCAGTAGTATTTGGGGATATGAGCAGTTCTTC
v_gene: TRBV15; abundance: .; len: 16; j_gene: TRBJ2-1; d_gene: TRBD2; CDR3aa: CATSRGAGGPYNEQFF; CDR3nt: TGTGCCACCAGCAGAGGAGCGGGGGGGCCCTACAATGAGCAGTTCTTC
v_gene: TRBV7-9; abundance: many; len: 14; j_gene: TRBJ2-3; d_gene: .; CDR3aa: CASSPTEGPDTQYF; CDR3nt: TGTGCCAGCAGCCCAACTGAGGGCCCAGATACGCAGTATTTT
v_gene: TRBV10-3; abundance: few; len: 15; j_gene: TRBJ1-1; d_gene: TRBD1; CDR3aa: CAISPRTGVDTEAFF; CDR3nt: TGTGCCATCAGTCCAAGGACAGGGGTGGACACTGAAGCTTTCTTT
v_gene: TRBV6-2/TRBV6-3; abundance: many; len: 12; j_gene: TRBJ1-5; d_gene: .; CDR3aa: CASRLREQPQHF; CDR3nt: TGTGCCAGCAGGCTAAGGGAGCAGCCCCAGCATTTT
v_gene: TRBV10-2; abundance: few; len: 11; j_gene: TRBJ1-3; d_gene: .; CDR3aa: CASKTQGGLNF; CDR3nt: TGCGCCAGCAAGACCCAGGGCGGACTTAACTTT
v_gene: TRBV24-1; abundance: .; len: 16; j_gene: TRBJ1-4; d_gene: TRBD1; CDR3aa: CATSDPPTGTNEKLFF; CDR3nt: TGTGCCACCAGTGATCCACCGACAGGGACTAATGAAAAACTGTTTTTT
v_gene: TRBV5-1; abundance: .; len: 14; j_gene: TRBJ1-1; d_gene: .; CDR3aa: CASSLDLLNTEAFF; CDR3nt: TGCGCCAGCAGCTTGGACCTACTGAACACTGAAGCTTTCTTT
v_gene: TRBV24-1; abundance: .; len: 15; j_gene: TRBJ2-7; d_gene: .; CDR3aa: CATSDSTTVTYEQYF; CDR3nt: TGTGCCACCAGTGATTCAACGACAGTCACCTACGAGCAGTACTTC
v_gene: TRBV7-2; abundance: few; len: 11; j_gene: TRBJ1-6; d_gene: .; CDR3aa: CASSPGFPLHF; CDR3nt: TGTGCCAGCAGTCCAGGGTTTCCCCTCCACTTT
v_gene: TRBV7-9; abundance: many; len: 17; j_gene: TRBJ1-1; d_gene: TRBD1; CDR3aa: CASRSPGQGGGYTEAFF; CDR3nt: TGTGCCAGCAGATCACCGGGACAGGGTGGGGGGTACACTGAAGCTTTCTTT
v_gene: TRBV29-1; abundance: .; len: 13; j_gene: TRBJ2-5; d_gene: .; CDR3aa: CSVEVVALETQYF; CDR3nt: TGCAGCGTTGAAGTAGTAGCTTTGGAGACCCAGTACTTC
v_gene: TRBV20-1; abundance: many; len: 13; j_gene: TRBJ2-4; d_gene: TRBD1; CDR3aa: CSAPLTGEVVQYF; CDR3nt: TGCAGTGCTCCCTTGACAGGGGAGGTAGTTCAGTACTTC
v_gene: TRBV12-3/TRBV12-4; abundance: .; len: 15; j_gene: TRBJ2-5; d_gene: .; CDR3aa: CASSVGARVQETQYF; CDR3nt: TGTGCCAGCAGCGTAGGAGCGAGAGTCCAAGAGACCCAGTACTTC
v_gene: TRBV30; abundance: few; len: 14; j_gene: TRBJ2-2; d_gene: .; CDR3aa: CACSDRANTGELFF; CDR3nt: TGTGCCTGTTCGGACAGAGCGAACACCGGGGAGCTGTTTTTT
v_gene: TRBV10-3; abundance: .; len: 13; j_gene: TRBJ1-2; d_gene: .; CDR3aa: CAISEHPTGKDTF; CDR3nt: TGTGCCATCAGTGAGCATCCGACCGGGAAGGACACCTTC
v_gene: TRBV20-1; abundance: many; len: 13; j_gene: TRBJ1-3; d_gene: .; CDR3aa: CSASRDGGNTIYF; CDR3nt: TGCAGTGCTAGCAGGGACGGAGGAAACACCATATATTTT
v_gene: TRBV29-1; abundance: .; len: 13; j_gene: TRBJ2-3; d_gene: TRBD1; CDR3aa: CSVNRGTPATQYF; CDR3nt: TGCAGCGTTAACAGGGGGACTCCGGCTACGCAGTATTTT
v_gene: TRBV24-1; abundance: .; len: 13; j_gene: TRBJ2-3; d_gene: .; CDR3aa: CATSDSEEDTQYF; CDR3nt: TGTGCCACCAGTGATTCCGAGGAAGATACGCAGTATTTT
v_gene: TRBV7-2; abundance: many; len: 11; j_gene: TRBJ2-1; d_gene: .; CDR3aa: CASSLEGEQFF; CDR3nt: TGTGCCAGCAGCTTAGAGGGTGAGCAGTTCTTC
v_gene: TRBV10-3; abundance: .; len: 13; j_gene: TRBJ1-5; d_gene: .; CDR3aa: CAISESWDQPQHF; CDR3nt: TGTGCCATCAGTGAGTCCTGGGACCAGCCCCAGCATTTT
v_gene: TRBV7-3; abundance: .; len: 15; j_gene: TRBJ2-3; d_gene: TRBD2; CDR3aa: CASSLGLAVTDTQYF; CDR3nt: TGTGCCAGCAGCCTGGGACTAGCGGTCACAGATACGCAGTATTTT
v_gene: TRBV5-4; abundance: many; len: 15; j_gene: TRBJ2-1; d_gene: TRBD1; CDR3aa: CASSLPQGAYNEQFF; CDR3nt: TGTGCCAGCAGCTTGCCACAGGGGGCCTACAATGAGCAGTTCTTC
v_gene: TRBV6-6; abundance: many; len: 14; j_gene: TRBJ2-7; d_gene: TRBD1; CDR3aa: CASSRQGASYEQYF; CDR3nt: TGTGCCAGCAGCCGACAGGGGGCCTCCTACGAGCAGTACTTC
v_gene: TRBV28; abundance: few; len: 14; j_gene: TRBJ2-7; d_gene: .; CDR3aa: CASTPVGYSYEQYF; CDR3nt: TGTGCCAGCACCCCTGTCGGGTATTCCTACGAGCAGTACTTC
v_gene: TRBV20-1; abundance: once; len: 15; j_gene: TRBJ2-7; d_gene: TRBD1; CDR3aa: CSARTRGTGSYEQYF; CDR3nt: TGCAGTGCTAGGACCAGAGGGACAGGCTCCTACGAGCAGTACTTC
v_gene: TRBV19; abundance: many; len: 17; j_gene: TRBJ2-1; d_gene: TRBD2; CDR3aa: CASSWGASGGPYNEQFF; CDR3nt: TGTGCCAGTAGTTGGGGGGCTAGCGGGGGCCCTTACAATGAGCAGTTCTTC
v_gene: TRBV29-1; abundance: many; len: 10; j_gene: TRBJ2-7; d_gene: .; CDR3aa: CSGGDTEQYF; CDR3nt: TGCAGCGGGGGGGACACCGAGCAGTACTTC
v_gene: TRBV20-1; abundance: medium-sized; len: 10; j_gene: TRBJ2-5; d_gene: .; CDR3aa: CSAGSRTQYF; CDR3nt: TGCAGTGCTGGCTCGCGGACCCAGTACTTC
v_gene: TRBV20-1; abundance: .; len: 14; j_gene: TRBJ1-2; d_gene: .; CDR3aa: CSARDRAGNYGYTF; CDR3nt: TGCAGTGCTAGAGATCGAGCAGGGAACTATGGCTACACCTTC
v_gene: TRBV20-1; abundance: .; len: 16; j_gene: TRBJ2-1; d_gene: TRBD2; CDR3aa: CSARVFSAGGYNEQFF; CDR3nt: TGCAGTGCTAGAGTCTTCTCCGCGGGGGGTTACAATGAGCAGTTCTTC
v_gene: TRBV20-1; abundance: many; len: 15; j_gene: TRBJ2-1; d_gene: .; CDR3aa: CSARDGTRGRGEQFF; CDR3nt: TGCAGTGCTAGAGACGGGACACGGGGTCGTGGTGAGCAGTTCTTC
v_gene: TRBV20-1; abundance: .; len: 14; j_gene: TRBJ1-4; d_gene: .; CDR3aa: CSAGAGGANEKLFF; CDR3nt: TGCAGTGCTGGCGCTGGTGGAGCTAATGAAAAACTGTTTTTT
v_gene: TRBV6-5; abundance: many; len: 15; j_gene: TRBJ1-1; d_gene: TRBD1; CDR3aa: CASSYSYWTGQGAFF; CDR3nt: TGTGCCAGCAGTTACTCCTATTGGACAGGGCAAGGAGCTTTCTTT
v_gene: TRBV6-2/TRBV6-3; abundance: .; len: 19; j_gene: TRBJ2-3; d_gene: TRBD2; CDR3aa: CASSYSLGTSGTSTDTQYF; CDR3nt: TGTGCCAGCAGTTACTCACTCGGGACTAGCGGGACTAGCACAGATACGCAGTATTTT
v_gene: TRBV15; abundance: many; len: 15; j_gene: TRBJ2-2; d_gene: TRBD2; CDR3aa: CATSERDVDTGELFF; CDR3nt: TGTGCCACCAGCGAGCGGGATGTCGACACCGGGGAGCTGTTTTTT
v_gene: TRBV20-1; abundance: .; len: 14; j_gene: TRBJ2-4; d_gene: .; CDR3aa: CSAAGRDGPNIQYF; CDR3nt: TGCAGTGCCGCGGGACGAGATGGGCCAAACATTCAGTACTTC
v_gene: TRBV15; abundance: .; len: 16; j_gene: TRBJ2-1; d_gene: TRBD2; CDR3aa: CATSGYAGGFFGEQFF; CDR3nt: TGTGCCACCAGCGGGTACGCGGGGGGTTTCTTCGGTGAGCAGTTCTTC